What follows describes a single T cell receptor beta chain. The sample is drawn from a study of T cell changes during pregnancy in multiple sclerosis. Some clones are missing from TCRdb's copy, which holds only in-frame ones; the method was immunoSEQ multiplex PCR. Altogether about 52,000 clones are present, approximately 90% being singletons, with the ten largest covering 0.15% to 0.2%. The CDR3 runs to 14 residues. V lost 3 bases and J 4 bases, leaving 12 bases between the germline ends. Per the germline V gene, CDR1 is SGHTA and CDR2 is FQGNSA. The chain joins TRBV7-2 to TRBJ2-5; possibly TRBD2 for D (6 bases). The TCR comes from a female donor in good health, enrolled as a control in a pregnancy study. Sequenced here: CD4+ T cells from peripheral blood mononuclear cells, sampled after pregnancy. The CDR3 nucleotides are TGTGCCAGCAGCTTTAGTAGCGGAACAGAGACCCAGTACTTC. Translation gives CASSFSSGTETQYF. Supplemented by reference TRBV7-2 and TRBJ2-5, the full variable domain reads GAGVSQSPSNKVTEKGKDVELRCDPISGHTALYWYRQSLGQGLEFLIYFQGNSAPDKSGLPSDRFSAERTGGSVSTLTIQRTQQEDSAVYLCASSFSSGTETQYFGPGTRLLVL.